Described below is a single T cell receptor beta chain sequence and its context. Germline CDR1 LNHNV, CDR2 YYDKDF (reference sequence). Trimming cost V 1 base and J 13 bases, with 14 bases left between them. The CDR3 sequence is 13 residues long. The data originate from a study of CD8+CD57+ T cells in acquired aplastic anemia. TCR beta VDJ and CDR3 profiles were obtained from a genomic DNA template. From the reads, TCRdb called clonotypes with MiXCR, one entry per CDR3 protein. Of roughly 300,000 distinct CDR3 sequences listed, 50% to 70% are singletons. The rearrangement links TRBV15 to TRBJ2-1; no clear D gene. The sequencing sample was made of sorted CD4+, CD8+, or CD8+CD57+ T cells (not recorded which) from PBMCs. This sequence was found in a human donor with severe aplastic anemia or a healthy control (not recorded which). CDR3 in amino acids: CATSRVEQETQFF. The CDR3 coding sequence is TGTGCCACCAGCAGAGTGGAACAAGAGACCCAGTTCTTC.